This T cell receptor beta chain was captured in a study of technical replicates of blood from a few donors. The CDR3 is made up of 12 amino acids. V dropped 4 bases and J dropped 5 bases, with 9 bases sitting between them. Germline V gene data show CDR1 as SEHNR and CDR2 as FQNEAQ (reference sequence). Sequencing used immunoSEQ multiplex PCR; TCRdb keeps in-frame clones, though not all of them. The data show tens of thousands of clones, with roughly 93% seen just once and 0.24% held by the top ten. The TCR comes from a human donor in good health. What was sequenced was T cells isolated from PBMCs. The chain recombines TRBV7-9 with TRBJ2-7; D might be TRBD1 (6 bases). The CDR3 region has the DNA TGTGCCAGCAGCTCAGGACAGAACGAGCAGTACTTC. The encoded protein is CASSSGQNEQYF.